The entry that follows covers one T cell receptor (beta chain) sequence. Antigen specificity is unknown. These data come from a study of cytomegalovirus exposure and HLA in healthy donors. Study outcomes and limitations: Across HLA loci, a later analysis found differing TCR association rates, with DRB1 most and HLA-C fewest.

J gave up 3 bases and V 0 bases, and 7 bases lay outside the gene matches. The germline gives CDR1 SGHRS, CDR2 YFSETQ. This CDR3 has 16 amino acids. PCR used 60 Vbeta primers and 13 Jbeta primers. The assay was immunoSEQ multiplex PCR, and TCRdb's table has in-frame clones only and misses some. The sample has fewer than 250,000 clones; around 81% are singletons. The V and J genes are TRBV5-1 and TRBJ2-3, with TRBD1 matching over 7 bases. Material: PBMCs. The sequence came from a woman between 45 and 60 years old in good health and CMV-seropositive. The CDR3 DNA is TGCGCCAGCAGCTTGGTGCCGGACAGGATAACAGATACGCAGTATTTT. Its translation is CASSLVPDRITDTQYF.